This T cell receptor (beta chain) was identified during a study of blood T cells in healthy people across ages. Study summary: Template switching captured about one barcoded beta molecule per two T cells. Study-level points and caveats: Expanded clonotype shifts may have been confounded, as the donors had an unknown CMV status.

The CDR3 totals 14 residues. CDR1 is MNHNY, CDR2 SVGAGI, per germline (reference sequence). A word on this clonotype: Its antigen is unidentified.

A minimum of 7 million PBMCs was isolated per sample. The authors ran a second PCR of 7 to 11 cycles using a sample-barcoded 5' primer and a J-beta primer mix. Unique molecular identifiers of 12 random nucleotides labeled each cDNA. MiXCR, applied by TCRdb to the 5' RACE reads, yields one record per CDR3 protein. The sample lists 1,100,000 or so distinct CDR3 sequences; around 45% were seen once. The chain carries TRBV6-6 and TRBJ2-1, with 8 bases lining up with TRBD2. Gene TRBJ2-7 matches the end of the DNA better, so the J call may be wrong. The sequence was obtained from a woman between 55 and 75 years old in good health. Sequencing input: blood. This chain's CDR3 is CASTAGEGYNEQYF. The CDR3 nucleotides are TGTGCCAGCACAGCGGGAGAAGGATACAATGAGCAGTACTTC.